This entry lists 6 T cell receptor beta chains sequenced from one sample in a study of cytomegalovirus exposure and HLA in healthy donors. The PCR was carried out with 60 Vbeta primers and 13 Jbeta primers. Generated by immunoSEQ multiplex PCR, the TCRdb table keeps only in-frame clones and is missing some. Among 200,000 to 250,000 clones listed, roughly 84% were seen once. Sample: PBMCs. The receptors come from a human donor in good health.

The CDR3 sequence is CASSQETLSRGEKLFF. CDR3 nucleotides: TGCGCCAGCAGCCAAGAGACGCTTTCAAGGGGTGAAAAACTGTTTTTT. The chain links TRBV4-1 to TRBJ1-4; possible D gene TRBD1, 5 bases. V was cut by 0 bases and J by 7 bases, with 15 bases left in between. This CDR3 region has 16 residues. CDR1 MGHRA and CDR2 YSYEKL come from the germline V gene.

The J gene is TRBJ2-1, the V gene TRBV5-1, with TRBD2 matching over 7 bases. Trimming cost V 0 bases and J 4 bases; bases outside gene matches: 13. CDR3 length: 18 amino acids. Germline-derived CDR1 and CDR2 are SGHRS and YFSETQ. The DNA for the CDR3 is TGCGCCAGCAGCTTGGAAAGTTTGGCAGCGGGAATTTACAATGAGCAGTTCTTC. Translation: CASSLESLAAGIYNEQFF.

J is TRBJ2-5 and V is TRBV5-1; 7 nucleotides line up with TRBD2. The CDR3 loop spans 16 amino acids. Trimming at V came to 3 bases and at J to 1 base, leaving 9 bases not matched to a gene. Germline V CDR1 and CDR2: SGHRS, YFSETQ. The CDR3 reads CASSSLGREGQETQYF. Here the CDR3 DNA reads TGCGCCAGCAGCTCGCTCGGCAGGGAGGGCCAAGAGACCCAGTACTTC.

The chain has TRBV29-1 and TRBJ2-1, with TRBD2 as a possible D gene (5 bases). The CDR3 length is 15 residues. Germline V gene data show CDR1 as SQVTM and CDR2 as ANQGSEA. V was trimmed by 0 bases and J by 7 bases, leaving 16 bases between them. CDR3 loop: CSVEDESSRANEQFF. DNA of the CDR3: TGCAGCGTTGAAGATGAGTCTAGCCGGGCGAATGAGCAGTTCTTC.

The CDR3 loop is CASGRRGRVNTDTQYF. The CDR3 region has the DNA TGCGCCAGCGGGAGACGCGGGCGAGTTAACACAGATACGCAGTATTTT. The V call is TRBV5-1, the J call TRBJ2-3, with D possibly being TRBD2 (5 bases). This CDR3 spans 16 amino acids. V was cut by 7 bases and J by 2 bases, with 20 bases left in between. The germline V gene encodes CDR1 SGHRS and CDR2 YFSETQ.

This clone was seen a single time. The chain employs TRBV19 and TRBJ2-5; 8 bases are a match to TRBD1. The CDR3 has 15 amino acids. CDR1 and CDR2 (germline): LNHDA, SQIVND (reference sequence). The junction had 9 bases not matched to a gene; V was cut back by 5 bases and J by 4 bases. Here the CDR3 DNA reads TGTGCCAGTAGTCCCCGACAGGGGATAGGAGAGACCCAGTACTTC. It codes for CASSPRQGIGETQYF.